The subject of this entry is one TCR beta chain. Authors' methods: Reference gene primers were amplified, and this amplification served to estimate nucleated cell counts. TCRdb's table, derived via immunoSEQ multiplex PCR, lists solely in-frame clones and lacks some. D and trimming were read from the DNA, whereas the V and J calls and clone size are those reported in that table. Of some 160,000 clones in the sample, 80% to 90% are singletons; the top ten hold approximately 19%. This entry belongs to a study of blood T cell repertoires in COVID-19. Study-level background: PBMCs, B-cell-depleted T cells, or T cells were the source of the cDNA or gDNA that made up the material.

Germline V CDR1 and CDR2: SGHRS, YFSETQ. The CDR3 is made up of 14 amino acids. Trimming took 4 bases from V and 4 from J; bases not matched to a gene: 3. The clonotype originates from a woman aged 70-85 years who had recovered from COVID-19. The material sequenced was peripheral blood. V and J are TRBV5-1 and TRBJ1-1; TRBD1 agrees at 11 bases. CDR3 residues: CASSEGTGGTEAFF. The CDR3 nucleotides read TGCGCCAGCAGCGAGGGGACAGGGGGCACTGAAGCTTTCTTT.